This T cell receptor (beta chain) originates from a study of PD-L1 blockade in urothelial cancer. In the study overall: Tumor samples were found to contain a median of around 1,400 T cells. Study conclusions and caveats: One FFPE tumor sample per patient, not taken right before treatment. Durable-benefit patients showed a higher share of tumor-infiltrating T cells.

This CDR3 has 13 amino acids. Germline CDR1 WSHSY, CDR2 SAAADI. V lost 3 bases and J 7 bases, leaving 12 bases between the germline ends. Concerning this clone itself: Its specificity is not known.

Generated by immunoSEQ multiplex PCR, the TCRdb table keeps only in-frame clones and is missing some. Among about 32,000 clones, roughly 38% were seen once, and the ten largest hold more than 8.5%. Here the sequenced sample was tumor tissue, taken before atezolizumab (anti-PD-L1) treatment. This chain joins TRBV10-2 and TRBJ2-5; D may be TRBD2 (5 bases). The source of this sequence is a man in his sixties with urothelial cancer. CDR3 loop: CASSETRETTQYF. The DNA of the CDR3 is TGCGCCAGCAGTGAAACTAGGGAGACGACCCAGTACTTC.